These 17 T cell receptor beta chains originate from one sample sequenced in a study of long-term antiretroviral therapy in people with HIV. Researchers report immunoSEQ v3.0 was run at survey level. Assay: immunoSEQ multiplex PCR; the TCRdb copy retains only in-frame clones and omits some. The repertoire holds about 24,000 clones, with roughly 95% as singletons. Sequencing was performed on unsorted PBMCs, taken 4.8 to 5 years after starting antiretroviral therapy. These receptors were obtained from a woman aged 45-65 years with HIV.

V gene TRBV18 combines with J gene TRBJ1-4; 9 nucleotides line up with TRBD1. The CDR3 spans 14 residues. V shed 6 bases, J shed 7 bases, and the junction held 6 bases outside the gene matches. Germline CDR1 and CDR2: KGHSH and LQKENI. CDR3 in amino acids: CASSIGTGSEKLFF. For the CDR3, the DNA is TGTGCCAGCTCTATCGGGACAGGGTCTGAAAAACTGTTTTTT.

The V gene is TRBV19, the J gene TRBJ1-5, with no clear D. Trimming shortened V by 5 bases and J by 7 bases, and 18 bases separated the two germline ends. The germline gives CDR1 LNHDA, CDR2 SQIVND (reference sequence). The CDR3 totals 15 residues. CDR3 bases: TGTGCCAGTAGTGCCGGCCTCGTTTCGGGACAGCCCCAGCATTTT. Amino acid sequence: CASSAGLVSGQPQHF.

The chain is built from TRBV6-6 and TRBJ2-1, with a possible D match to TRBD1 (5 bases). The CDR3 has 16 residues. Deletions cut 6 bases from V and 4 bases from J, with 19 bases between. Per the germline V gene, CDR1 is MNHNY and CDR2 is SVGAGI (reference sequence). Here the CDR3 DNA reads TGTGCCAGCAGATCAACACTTCAGGGTCGATACAATGAGCAGTTCTTC. Its protein product is CASRSTLQGRYNEQFF.

CDR3 bases: TGTGCCAGCAGTGAAGCGCTCCGGGCGGGGGGCACAGATACGCAGTATTTT. Translation: CASSEALRAGGTDTQYF. The chain couples TRBV6-1 to TRBJ2-3; 7 positions match TRBD2. The V segment lost 0 bases and the J segment 1 base; nucleotides outside the gene matches: 7. This CDR3 has 17 residues. CDR1 is MNHNS and CDR2 is SASEGT in the germline V gene.

This clone was counted once. The chain employs TRBV29-1 and TRBJ1-2; D is uncertain. The ends were cut back, 3 bases at V and 2 bases at J, with 4 bases in the middle. The CDR3 has 11 residues. Germline CDR1 SQVTM, CDR2 ANQGSEA. The CDR3, as DNA: TGCAGCGTTGAGTCCAACTATGGCTACACCTTC. Protein: CSVESNYGYTF.

The rearrangement uses TRBV11-1 and TRBJ1-1; D is perhaps TRBD1 (6 bases). V dropped 8 bases and J dropped 4 bases, with 20 bases sitting between them. The germline CDR1 and CDR2 sequences are SGHAT and FQDESV (reference sequence). The CDR3 runs 15 residues. CDR3 in DNA: TGTGCCAGCGGCTCTGACAGACAGGTGGTCACTGAAGCTTTCTTT. Translation: CASGSDRQVVTEAFF. Filled out from reference TRBV11-1 and TRBJ1-1, the complete variable domain reads EAEVAQSPRYKITEKSQAVAFWCDPISGHATLYWYRQILGQGPELLVQFQDESVVDDSQLPKDRFSAERLKGVDSTLKIQPAELGDSAMYLCASGSDRQVVTEAFFGQGTRLTVV.

The chain has TRBV6-5 and TRBJ2-7; tentatively, D is TRBD1 (5 bases). V gave up 7 bases and J gave up 4 bases, with 17 bases separating them. This CDR3 spans 14 amino acids. CDR1 is MNHEY, CDR2 SVGAGI, per germline. For the CDR3, the DNA is TGTGCCAGCAAATACGGGCAGGGTGGATACGAGCAGTACTTC. Its protein product is CASKYGQGGYEQYF.

The chain employs TRBV6-5 and TRBJ2-7, with D unclear. This CDR3 has 12 residues. Trimming pared 5 bases from V and 0 bases from J, leaving 5 bases between. CDR1 MNHEY and CDR2 SVGAGI come from the germline V gene. The CDR3 DNA reads as TGTGCCAGCAGTAAATACTCCTACGAGCAGTACTTC. This codes for CASSKYSYEQYF.

The chain links TRBV7-3 to TRBJ2-5; 11 nucleotides match TRBD2. The germline CDR1 and CDR2 sequences are SGHTA and FQGTGA. V dropped 5 bases and J dropped 5; count of bases not matched to a gene: 16. The CDR3 loop spans 18 amino acids. The CDR3 sequence is CASSLGLLSGGAGETQYF. The CDR3 nucleotides are TGTGCCAGCAGCCTTGGACTCCTTAGCGGGGGGGCAGGCGAGACCCAGTACTTC.

The V and J genes are TRBV9 and TRBJ2-2; 12 bases line up with TRBD2. From germline, CDR1 is SGDLS and CDR2 YYNGEE. CDR3 length: 15 residues. V lost 4 bases and J lost 5; bases outside the gene matches: 3. For the CDR3, the DNA is TGTGCCAGCAGCAAGACTAGCGGGAGAACCGGGGAGCTGTTTTTT. This sequence encodes CASSKTSGRTGELFF.

The J gene is TRBJ2-1, the V gene TRBV19, with 11 bases identical to TRBD1. Unmatched junction bases numbered 6, after V lost 4 bases and J lost 7 bases. Germline V lookup: CDR1 LNHDA, CDR2 SQIVND (reference sequence). This CDR3 has 15 residues. In DNA form, the CDR3 reads TGTGCCAGTAGTACGGACAGGGGGCGTGAGAATGAGCAGTTCTTC. Encoded protein: CASSTDRGRENEQFF.

The chain is built from TRBV25-1 and TRBJ1-5, with a tentative D call TRBD1 (5 bases). Looked up from germline, CDR1 is MGHDK and CDR2 is SYGVNS. CDR3 size: 13 residues. With 4 bases removed from V and 2 bases from J, the gap between germline ends came to 6 bases. The CDR3 loop is CASSAGGNQPQHF. CDR3 nucleotides: TGTGCCAGCAGTGCGGGGGGCAATCAGCCCCAGCATTTT.

The chain couples TRBV14 to TRBJ2-1, with 7 nucleotides matching TRBD1. The CDR3 is 13 residues long. Germline CDR1 reads SGHDN; CDR2 reads FVKESK. V trimming: 0 bases; J trimming: 14 bases; junction bases outside the gene matches: 7. CDR3 region: CASSQDTGTGEFF. The CDR3 coding sequence is TGTGCCAGCAGCCAAGATACGGGCACAGGGGAGTTCTTC.

The rearrangement links TRBV19 to TRBJ2-1, with no clear D. V was shortened by 1 base and J by 7 bases, with 11 bases between the two germline ends. The length of the CDR3 is 14 residues. Per the germline V gene, CDR1 is LNHDA and CDR2 is SQIVND (reference sequence). The DNA for the CDR3 is TGTGCCAGTAGTATAGGGCCGACCCCGAATGAGCAGTTCTTC. As protein: CASSIGPTPNEQFF.

The chain recombines TRBV5-4 with TRBJ1-2; a possible D gene is TRBD1 (5 bases). Trimming took 5 bases from V and 4 from J, leaving 18 bases between them. The CDR3 totals 15 residues. The germline gives CDR1 SGHNT, CDR2 YYREEE (reference sequence). CDR3 in DNA: TGTGCCAGCAGTCGGGACCTTGAGGAGGTCTATGGCTACACCTTC. Protein product: CASSRDLEEVYGYTF.

This clone was counted a few times. This rearrangement joins TRBV6-6 to TRBJ1-1; 9 bases match TRBD1. CDR3 size: 14 residues. The V gene end was trimmed by 5 bases and the J gene end by 4 bases; junction bases not matched to a gene: 5. In germline, CDR1 is MNHNY, CDR2 SVGAGI (reference sequence). This CDR3 reads CASSPQGAGTEAFF. DNA for the CDR3: TGTGCCAGCAGTCCACAGGGGGCAGGCACTGAAGCTTTCTTT.

The genes are TRBV27 and TRBJ1-1; the match to TRBD1 covers 10 bases. Looked up from germline, CDR1 is MNHEY and CDR2 is SMNVEV (reference sequence). The J segment lost 0 bases and the V segment lost 6 bases, leaving 4 bases of the junction unmatched. The CDR3 length is 15 residues. The CDR3 DNA reads as TGTGCCAGCAGGGGACAGGGGAACATGAACACTGAAGCTTTCTTT. Its protein product is CASRGQGNMNTEAFF.